A single sample gave rise to the 20 T cell receptor beta chains below, sequenced in a study of control samples from healthy donors and cancer patients. This table comes from immunoSEQ multiplex PCR, and its TCRdb copy is limited to in-frame clones, with some not included. The sample lists 70,000 or so clones; 84% were seen once. Source material: blood. The receptors come from a man in his forties or fifties in good health.

This chain links TRBV28 with TRBJ2-7; D is perhaps TRBD2 (5 bases). V dropped 5 bases and J dropped 5 bases, with 25 bases sitting between them. CDR1 MDHEN and CDR2 SYDVKM come from the germline V gene. This CDR3 is 17 amino acids long. This CDR3 reads CASSQPISALEGHEQYF. Here the CDR3 DNA reads TGTGCCAGCAGTCAACCGATTAGCGCCTTGGAAGGGCACGAGCAGTACTTC.

This clone has only a few counts. The CDR3 region is CASSQDYQPQHF. The CDR3 DNA reads as TGCGCCAGCAGCCAAGATTACCAGCCCCAGCATTTT. The chain recombines TRBV4-1 with TRBJ1-5, with no clear D. This CDR3 contains 12 residues. Germline CDR1 and CDR2: MGHRA and YSYEKL. Trimming left V 0 bases short and J 7 bases short, with 4 bases between.

The chain links TRBV28 to TRBJ2-7, with D tentatively TRBD1 (5 bases). Germline CDR1 MDHEN, CDR2 SYDVKM. Trimming cost V 2 bases and J 0 bases, with 14 bases left between them. This CDR3 is 16 amino acids long. The CDR3 loop reads CASSLEGVLNSYEQYF. The CDR3 DNA follows: TGTGCCAGCAGTTTAGAAGGGGTCCTTAACTCCTACGAGCAGTACTTC.

The CDR3 bases are TGCGCCAGCAGCCCAAGGGGGGGGAGGCACTACGAGCAGTACTTC. Translating gives CASSPRGGRHYEQYF. This chain uses TRBV5-1 with TRBJ2-7; D possibly corresponds to TRBD2 (7 bases). Germline V gene data show CDR1 as SGHRS and CDR2 as YFSETQ. With 4 bases removed from V and 3 bases from J, the gap between germline ends came to 17 bases. The CDR3 has 15 residues.

The J gene is TRBJ1-3, the V gene TRBV7-9, with unresolved D. CDR3 size: 11 residues. CDR1 SEHNR and CDR2 FQNEAQ come from the germline V gene (reference sequence). Trimming took off 11 bases at V and 11 bases at J, with 16 bases between the two ends. The CDR3 DNA follows: TGTGCCTCCCCAGATGGCGAAGCCATATATTTT. This gives the protein CASPDGEAIYF.

This rearrangement joins TRBV5-4 to TRBJ1-2; D is undetermined. The V end lost 0 bases, the J end lost 2 bases, and 11 bases lay between the germline ends. Germline assignment: CDR1 SGHNT and CDR2 YYREEE (reference sequence). This CDR3 spans 15 amino acids. CDR3 DNA: TGTGCCAGCAGCTTGGAAACCAGGCAAAACTATGGCTACACCTTC. Its translation is CASSLETRQNYGYTF.

This clone was detected a few times. The chain uses TRBV19 and TRBJ1-5, with TRBD1 identical over 7 bases. CDR1 is LNHDA and CDR2 is SQIVND in the germline V gene (reference sequence). The CDR3 has 17 residues. V was clipped by 9 bases and J by 0 bases; unmatched bases: 14. CDR3 sequence reads: CASTGDSGFYSNQPQHF. CDR3 bases: TGTGCCAGCACCGGGGACAGCGGGTTCTATAGCAATCAGCCCCAGCATTTT.

The rearrangement uses TRBV30 and TRBJ1-2, with D possibly matching TRBD1 (5 bases). Germline CDR1 and CDR2: GTSNPN and SVGIG (reference sequence). Trimming stripped 4 bases from V and 5 bases from J, with 8 bases between. CDR3 length: 11 amino acids. The CDR3 loop is CAWTPGYGYTF. The CDR3 DNA reads TGTGCCTGGACCCCAGGGTATGGCTACACCTTC.

The chain links TRBV3-1 (or the pseudogene TRBV3-2) to TRBJ1-4; D gene ambiguous. The CDR3 has 15 amino acids. Germline V gene sequence: CDR1 LGHDT, CDR2 YNNKEL (reference sequence). The V end lost 1 base, the J end lost 0 bases, and 6 bases lay between the germline ends. The CDR3: CASSQGRSTNEKLFF. CDR3 DNA: TGTGCCAGCAGCCAAGGTCGGTCAACTAATGAAAAACTGTTTTTT.

This chain links TRBV30 with TRBJ1-3; a weak D match, TRBD1 (5 bases). Looked up from germline, CDR1 is GTSNPN and CDR2 is SVGIG (reference sequence). V was clipped by 5 bases and J by 9 bases, with 17 bases between them. CDR3 size: 13 residues. The CDR3 DNA reads as TGTGCCTGGGCACCGGGGACTGTAGGCACCATATATTTT. Amino acid sequence: CAWAPGTVGTIYF.

The rearrangement links TRBV27 to TRBJ2-1; 8 bases are a match to TRBD1. V lost 7 bases to trimming and J lost 11 bases; unmatched junction nucleotides: 10. The CDR3 sequence is 13 residues long. Germline V gives CDR1 MNHEY, CDR2 SMNVEV (reference sequence). The CDR3 is CASTETGALKQFF. The CDR3 DNA follows: TGTGCCAGCACCGAGACAGGGGCCCTTAAGCAGTTCTTC.

CDR3 amino acids: CAISESGGSSYEQYF. In DNA, the CDR3 is TGTGCCATCAGTGAGTCTGGAGGCAGCTCCTACGAGCAGTACTTC. The chain recombines TRBV10-3 with TRBJ2-7; possible D gene TRBD2, 5 bases. CDR1 and CDR2 (germline): ENHRY, SYGVKD. The CDR3 contains 15 residues. Trimming removed 0 bases from V and 0 bases from J, with 9 bases in between.

V usage is TRBV11-2 and J usage is TRBJ2-7; 9 nucleotides align to TRBD2. CDR1 and CDR2 from the germline V gene are SGHAT and FQNNGV. The CDR3 contains 14 residues. J was trimmed by 2 bases and V by 2 bases; bases with no gene match: 1. In DNA, the CDR3 is TGTGCCAGCAGCTTATCTAGCGGGGCCTACGAGCAGTACTTC. Encoded protein: CASSLSSGAYEQYF.

This clone occurred a few times. The J gene is TRBJ1-5, the V gene TRBV2, with 11 nucleotides matching TRBD1. The CDR3 sequence is 14 residues long. The V gene's germline CDR1 is SNHLY and CDR2 FYNNEI. V gave up 7 bases and J gave up 6 bases; unmatched junction bases: 5. The CDR3 loop is CASNGQGAGQPQHF. DNA for the CDR3: TGTGCCAGCAATGGACAGGGGGCGGGTCAGCCCCAGCATTTT.

V is TRBV19 and J is TRBJ1-6, with D perhaps TRBD1 (6 bases). The germline gives CDR1 LNHDA, CDR2 SQIVND (reference sequence). This CDR3 is 12 amino acids long. Trimming pared 6 bases from V and 13 bases from J, leaving 13 bases between. CDR3 in DNA: TGTGCCAGTAGCAAGGTCGGACAGCCCCTCCACTTT. It is translated as CASSKVGQPLHF.

CDR3 nucleotide sequence: TGTGCCAGCAGCTTGAGGCGAGGCGAGCAGTTCTTC. Its protein is CASSLRRGEQFF. This chain uses TRBV5-6 with TRBJ2-1; D remains unclear. The germline gives CDR1 SGHDT, CDR2 YYEEEE. The CDR3 covers 12 residues. V was cut by 1 base and J by 10 bases, with 9 bases left in between.

The J gene is TRBJ2-7, the V gene TRBV20-1; the D gene is possibly TRBD1 (6 bases). CDR3 size: 13 residues. The V end was cut by 3 bases, the J end by 7 bases, with 16 bases between. Germline assignment: CDR1 DFQATT and CDR2 SNEGSKA (reference sequence). In DNA form, the CDR3 reads TGCAGTGCTAGTGGCGGTGTCCAGGGGGAGCAGTACTTC. This encodes CSASGGVQGEQYF.

The J gene is TRBJ2-1, the V gene TRBV30; TRBD2 aligns across 10 bases. V lost 2 bases to trimming and J lost 9 bases; unmatched junction nucleotides: 10. This CDR3 has 15 amino acids. From germline, CDR1 is GTSNPN and CDR2 SVGIG (reference sequence). CDR3 residues: CAWSPPGLATSEQFF. The CDR3 nucleotides read TGTGCCTGGAGTCCGCCGGGACTAGCGACTAGTGAGCAGTTCTTC.

The gene calls are TRBV4-2 and TRBJ1-5, with TRBD1 matching 10 bases. Germline V gene lookup returns CDR1 LGHNA and CDR2 YNFKEQ. The ends lost 4 bases at V and 5 bases at J; junction bases unmatched: 5. The length of the CDR3 is 15 residues. The CDR3: CASSPVGTGDQPQHF. Here the CDR3 DNA reads TGTGCCAGCAGCCCTGTGGGGACAGGGGATCAGCCCCAGCATTTT.

The chain combines TRBV2 with TRBJ1-5, with a possible D match to TRBD1 (6 bases). Trimming removed 7 bases at V and 1 base at J, with 8 bases between. Germline values: CDR1 SNHLY, CDR2 FYNNEI. This CDR3 has 13 residues. This CDR3 reads CASKQGSNQPQHF. The CDR3 region has the DNA TGTGCCAGCAAACAGGGCAGCAATCAGCCCCAGCATTTT.